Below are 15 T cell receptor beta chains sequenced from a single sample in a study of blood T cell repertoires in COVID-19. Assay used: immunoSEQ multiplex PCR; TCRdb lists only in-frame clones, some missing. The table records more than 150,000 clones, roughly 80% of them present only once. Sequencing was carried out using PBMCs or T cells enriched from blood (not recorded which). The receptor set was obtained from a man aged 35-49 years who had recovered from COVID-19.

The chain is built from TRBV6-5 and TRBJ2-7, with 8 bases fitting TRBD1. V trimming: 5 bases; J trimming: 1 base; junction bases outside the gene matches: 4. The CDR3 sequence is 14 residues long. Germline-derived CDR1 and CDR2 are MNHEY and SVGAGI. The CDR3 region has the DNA TGTGCCAGCAGTCGGACAGGGTTGTCCTACGAGCAGTACTTC. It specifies CASSRTGLSYEQYF.

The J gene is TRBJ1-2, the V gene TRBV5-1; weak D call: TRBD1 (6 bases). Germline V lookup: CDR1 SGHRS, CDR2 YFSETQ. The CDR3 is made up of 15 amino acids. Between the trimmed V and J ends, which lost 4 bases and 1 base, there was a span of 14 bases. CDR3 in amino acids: CASSRDRTVNYGYTF. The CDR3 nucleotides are TGCGCCAGCAGCCGAGATAGGACAGTTAACTATGGCTACACCTTC.

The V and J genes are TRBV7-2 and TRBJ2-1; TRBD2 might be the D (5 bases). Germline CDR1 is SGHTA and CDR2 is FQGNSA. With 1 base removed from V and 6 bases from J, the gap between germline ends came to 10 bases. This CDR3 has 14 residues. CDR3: CASSLEDYSNEQFF. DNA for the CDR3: TGTGCCAGCAGCTTAGAAGACTACTCCAATGAGCAGTTCTTC.

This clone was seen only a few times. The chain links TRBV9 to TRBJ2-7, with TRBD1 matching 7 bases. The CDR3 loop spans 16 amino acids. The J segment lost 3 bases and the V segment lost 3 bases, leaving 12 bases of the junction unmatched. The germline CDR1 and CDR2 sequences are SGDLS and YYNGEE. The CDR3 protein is CASSERQGQTVYEQYF. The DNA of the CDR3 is TGTGCCAGCAGCGAAAGACAGGGTCAAACCGTCTACGAGCAGTACTTC.

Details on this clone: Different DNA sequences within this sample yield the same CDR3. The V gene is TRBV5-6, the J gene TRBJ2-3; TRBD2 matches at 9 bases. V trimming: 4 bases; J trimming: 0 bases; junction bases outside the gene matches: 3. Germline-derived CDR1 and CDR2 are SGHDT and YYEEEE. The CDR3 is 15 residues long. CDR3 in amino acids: CASSLTSGSTDTQYF. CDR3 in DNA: TGTGCCAGCAGCCTGACTAGCGGTAGCACAGATACGCAGTATTTT.

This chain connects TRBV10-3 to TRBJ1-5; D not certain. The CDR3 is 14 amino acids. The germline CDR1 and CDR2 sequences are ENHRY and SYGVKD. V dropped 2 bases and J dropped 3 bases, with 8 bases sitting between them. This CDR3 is CAISETGNNQPQHF. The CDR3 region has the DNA TGTGCCATCAGTGAGACGGGGAACAATCAGCCCCAGCATTTT.

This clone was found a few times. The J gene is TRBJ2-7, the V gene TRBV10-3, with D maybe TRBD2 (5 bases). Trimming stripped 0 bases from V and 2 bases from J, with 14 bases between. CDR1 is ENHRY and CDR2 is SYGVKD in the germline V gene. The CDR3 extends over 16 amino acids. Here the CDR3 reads CAISESIGMSPYEQYV. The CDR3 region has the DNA TGTGCCATCAGTGAGTCGATCGGGATGAGTCCCTACGAGCAGTACGTC.

CDR3 loop: CATQPTGTAFYGYTF. The DNA for the CDR3 is TGTGCCACTCAACCGACAGGAACCGCTTTCTATGGCTACACCTTC. This chain joins TRBV6-5 and TRBJ1-2; weak D call: TRBD1 (6 bases). This CDR3 contains 15 residues. Germline CDR1 and CDR2: MNHEY and SVGAGI. The V and J ends lost 10 bases and 4 bases respectively, with 22 bases between them.

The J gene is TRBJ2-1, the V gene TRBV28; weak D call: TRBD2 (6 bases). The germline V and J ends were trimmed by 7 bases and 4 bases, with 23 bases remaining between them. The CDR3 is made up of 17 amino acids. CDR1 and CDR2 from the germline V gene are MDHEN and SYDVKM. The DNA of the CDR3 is TGTGCCAGCATCCCCCACCGCGCGGGGTTTTTATACAATGAGCAGTTCTTC. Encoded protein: CASIPHRAGFLYNEQFF.

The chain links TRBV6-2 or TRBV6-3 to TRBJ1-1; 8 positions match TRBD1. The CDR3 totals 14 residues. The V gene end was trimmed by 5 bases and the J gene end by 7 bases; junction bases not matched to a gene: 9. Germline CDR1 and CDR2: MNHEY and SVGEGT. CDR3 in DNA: TGTGCCAGCAGTCGGGACAGGTCGTCGCTTGAAGCTTTCTTT. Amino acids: CASSRDRSSLEAFF.

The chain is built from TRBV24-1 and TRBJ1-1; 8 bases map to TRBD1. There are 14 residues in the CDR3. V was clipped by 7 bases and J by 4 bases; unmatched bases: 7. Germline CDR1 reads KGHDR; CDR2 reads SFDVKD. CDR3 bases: TGTGCCACCAGGGACACAGGGGGGAGCACTGAAGCTTTCTTT. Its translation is CATRDTGGSTEAFF.

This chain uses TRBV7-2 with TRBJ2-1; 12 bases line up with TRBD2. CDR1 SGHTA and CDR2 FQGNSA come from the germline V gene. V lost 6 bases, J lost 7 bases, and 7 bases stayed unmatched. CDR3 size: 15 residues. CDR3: CASRRLAGVQNEQFF. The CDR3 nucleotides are TGTGCCAGCAGAAGACTAGCGGGAGTACAAAATGAGCAGTTCTTC.

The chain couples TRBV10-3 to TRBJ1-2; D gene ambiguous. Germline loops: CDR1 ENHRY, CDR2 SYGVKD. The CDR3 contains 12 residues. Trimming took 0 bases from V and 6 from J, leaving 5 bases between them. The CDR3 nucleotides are TGTGCCATCAGTGAGTCCGGGGATGGCTACACCTTC. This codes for CAISESGDGYTF.

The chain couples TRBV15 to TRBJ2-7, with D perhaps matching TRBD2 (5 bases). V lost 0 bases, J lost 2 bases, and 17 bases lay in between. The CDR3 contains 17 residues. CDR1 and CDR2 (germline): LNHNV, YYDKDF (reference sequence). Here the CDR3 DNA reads TGTGCCACCAGCAGAGATAAAGGAACTAGTCCGGCCTACGAGCAGTACTTC. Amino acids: CATSRDKGTSPAYEQYF.

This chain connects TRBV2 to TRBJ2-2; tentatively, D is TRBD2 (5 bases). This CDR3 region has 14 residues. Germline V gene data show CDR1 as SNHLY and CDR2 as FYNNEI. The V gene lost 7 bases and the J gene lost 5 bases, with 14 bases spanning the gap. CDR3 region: CASKLAEGTGELFF. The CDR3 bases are TGTGCCAGCAAGCTAGCCGAAGGGACCGGGGAGCTGTTTTTT. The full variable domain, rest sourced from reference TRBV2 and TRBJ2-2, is EPEVTQTPSHQVTQMGQEVILRCVPISNHLYFYWYRQILGQKVEFLVSFYNNEISEKSEIFDDQFSVERPDGSNFTLKIRSTKLEDSAMYFCASKLAEGTGELFFGEGSRLTVL.